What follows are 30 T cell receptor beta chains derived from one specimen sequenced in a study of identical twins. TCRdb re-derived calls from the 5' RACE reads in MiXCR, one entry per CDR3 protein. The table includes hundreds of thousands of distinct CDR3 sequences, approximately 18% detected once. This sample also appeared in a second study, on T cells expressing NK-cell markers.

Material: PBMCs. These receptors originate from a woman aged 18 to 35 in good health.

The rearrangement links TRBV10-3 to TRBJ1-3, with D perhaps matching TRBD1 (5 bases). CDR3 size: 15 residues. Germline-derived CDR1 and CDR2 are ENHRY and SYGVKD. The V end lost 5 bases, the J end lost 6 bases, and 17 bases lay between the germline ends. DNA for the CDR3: TGTGCCATCAGTTCCCGTCGGAGGGGCCTAAACACCATATATTTT. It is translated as CAISSRRRGLNTIYF.

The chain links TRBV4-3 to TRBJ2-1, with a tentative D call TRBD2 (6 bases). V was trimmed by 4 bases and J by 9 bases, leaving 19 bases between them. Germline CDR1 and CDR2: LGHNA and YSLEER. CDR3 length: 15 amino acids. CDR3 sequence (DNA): TGCGCCAGCAGCCCTGAAGCGGGTCTAGCGACTGAGCAGTTCTTC. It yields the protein CASSPEAGLATEQFF.

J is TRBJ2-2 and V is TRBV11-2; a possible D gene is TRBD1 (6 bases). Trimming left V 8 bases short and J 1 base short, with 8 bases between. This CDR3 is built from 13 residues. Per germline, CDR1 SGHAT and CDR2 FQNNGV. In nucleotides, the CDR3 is TGTGCCAGCTGGGACAAGAACACCGGGGAGCTGTTTTTT. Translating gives CASWDKNTGELFF.

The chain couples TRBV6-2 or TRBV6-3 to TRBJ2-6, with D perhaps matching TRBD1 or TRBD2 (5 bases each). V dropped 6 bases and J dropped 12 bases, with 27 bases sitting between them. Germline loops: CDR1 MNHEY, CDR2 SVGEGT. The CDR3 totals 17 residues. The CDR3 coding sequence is TGTGCCAGCAGACCCCAACTGACCCGGGACGAATCGGGCGTCCTGACTTTC. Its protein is CASRPQLTRDESGVLTF.

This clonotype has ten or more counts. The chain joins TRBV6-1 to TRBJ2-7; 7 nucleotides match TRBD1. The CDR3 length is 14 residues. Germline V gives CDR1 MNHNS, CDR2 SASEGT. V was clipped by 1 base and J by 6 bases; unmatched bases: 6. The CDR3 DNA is TGTGCCAGCAGTGAAGGACAGGGATCGCTCGAGCAGTACTTC. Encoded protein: CASSEGQGSLEQYF.

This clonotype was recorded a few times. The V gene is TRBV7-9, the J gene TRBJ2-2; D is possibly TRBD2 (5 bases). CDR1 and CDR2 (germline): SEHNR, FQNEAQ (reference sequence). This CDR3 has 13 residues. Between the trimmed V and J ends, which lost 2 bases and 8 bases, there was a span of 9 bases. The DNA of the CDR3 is TGTGCCAGCAGCTTACCGGGGTCTGGGGAGCTGTTTTTT. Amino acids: CASSLPGSGELFF.

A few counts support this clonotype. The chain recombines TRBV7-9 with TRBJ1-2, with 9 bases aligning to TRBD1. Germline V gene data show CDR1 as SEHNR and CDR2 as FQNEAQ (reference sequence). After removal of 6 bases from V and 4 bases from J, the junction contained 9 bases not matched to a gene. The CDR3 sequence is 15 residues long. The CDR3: CASRLPGQGRYGYTF. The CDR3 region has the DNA TGTGCCAGCAGGTTACCGGGACAGGGTCGCTATGGCTACACCTTC.

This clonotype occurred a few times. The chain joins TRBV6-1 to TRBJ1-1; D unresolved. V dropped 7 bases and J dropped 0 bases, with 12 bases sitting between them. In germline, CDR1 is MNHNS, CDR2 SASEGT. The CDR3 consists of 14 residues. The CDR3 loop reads CASTGVAMNTEAFF. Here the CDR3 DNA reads TGTGCCAGCACTGGGGTTGCCATGAACACTGAAGCTTTCTTT.

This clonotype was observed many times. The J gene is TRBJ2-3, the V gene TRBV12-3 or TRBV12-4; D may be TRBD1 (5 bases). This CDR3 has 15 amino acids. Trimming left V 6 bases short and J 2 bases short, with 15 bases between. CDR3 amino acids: CASRPQGSHTDTQYF. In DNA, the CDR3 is TGTGCCAGCAGACCCCAGGGATCGCACACAGATACGCAGTATTTT.

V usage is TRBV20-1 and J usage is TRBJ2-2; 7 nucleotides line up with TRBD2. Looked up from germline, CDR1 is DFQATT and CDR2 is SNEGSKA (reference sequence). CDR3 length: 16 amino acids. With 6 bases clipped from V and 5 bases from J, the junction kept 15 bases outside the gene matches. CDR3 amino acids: CSATQTGTTRTGELFF. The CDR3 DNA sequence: TGCAGTGCCACTCAGACCGGGACTACACGTACCGGGGAGCTGTTTTTT.

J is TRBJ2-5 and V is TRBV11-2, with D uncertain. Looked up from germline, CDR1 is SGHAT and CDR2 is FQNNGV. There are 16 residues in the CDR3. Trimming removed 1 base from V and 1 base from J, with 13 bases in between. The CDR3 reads CASSLGRVDGQETQYF. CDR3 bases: TGTGCCAGCAGCTTAGGTCGGGTGGACGGCCAAGAGACCCAGTACTTC.

The CDR3, as DNA: TGTGCCAGCAGCTACCTACCGGGGGAAGCTGAAAAACTGTTTTTT. It specifies CASSYLPGEAEKLFF. The chain links TRBV7-8 to TRBJ1-4, with D tentatively TRBD1 (5 bases). V lost 4 bases, J lost 7 bases, and 16 bases lay in between. The CDR3 length is 15 residues. In germline, CDR1 is SGHVS, CDR2 FQNEAQ. Complete variable domain (other parts from reference TRBV7-8 and TRBJ1-4): GAGVSQSPRYKVAKRGQDVALRCDPISGHVSLFWYQQALGQGPEFLTYFQNEAQLDKSGLPSDRFFAERPEGSVSTLKIQRTQQEDSAVYLCASSYLPGEAEKLFFGSGTQLSVL.

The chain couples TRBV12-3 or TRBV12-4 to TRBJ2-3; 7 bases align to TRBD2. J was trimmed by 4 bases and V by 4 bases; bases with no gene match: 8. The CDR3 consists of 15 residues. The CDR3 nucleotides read TGTGCCAGCAGTTGGCGGGGAGGGAGCGCAGATACGCAGTATTTT. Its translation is CASSWRGGSADTQYF.

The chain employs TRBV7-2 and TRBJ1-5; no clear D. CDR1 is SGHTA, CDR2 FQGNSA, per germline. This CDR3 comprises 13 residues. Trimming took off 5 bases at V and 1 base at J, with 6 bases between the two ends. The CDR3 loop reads CASSPMSNQPQHF. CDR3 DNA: TGTGCCAGCAGCCCCATGAGCAATCAGCCCCAGCATTTT.

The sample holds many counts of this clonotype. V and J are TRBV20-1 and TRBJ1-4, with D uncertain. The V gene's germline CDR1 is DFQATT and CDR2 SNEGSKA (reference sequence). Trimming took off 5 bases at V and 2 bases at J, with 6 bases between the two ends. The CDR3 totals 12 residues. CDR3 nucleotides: TGCAGTGCTCCTCGTACTAATGAAAAACTGTTTTTT. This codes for CSAPRTNEKLFF.

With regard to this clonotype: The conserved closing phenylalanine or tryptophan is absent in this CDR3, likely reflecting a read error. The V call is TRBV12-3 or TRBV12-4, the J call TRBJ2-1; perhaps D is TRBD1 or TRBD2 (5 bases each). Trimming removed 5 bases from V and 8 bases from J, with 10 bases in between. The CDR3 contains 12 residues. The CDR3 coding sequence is TGTGCCAGCAGTATAGGGACGTATGAGCAGTTCATC. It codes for CASSIGTYEQFI.

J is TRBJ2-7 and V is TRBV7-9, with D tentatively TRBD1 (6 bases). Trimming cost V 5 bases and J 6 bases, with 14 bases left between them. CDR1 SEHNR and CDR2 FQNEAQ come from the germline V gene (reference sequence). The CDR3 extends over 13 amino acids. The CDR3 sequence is CASSPPRDTEQYF. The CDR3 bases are TGTGCCAGCAGCCCACCCCGGGACACCGAGCAGTACTTC.

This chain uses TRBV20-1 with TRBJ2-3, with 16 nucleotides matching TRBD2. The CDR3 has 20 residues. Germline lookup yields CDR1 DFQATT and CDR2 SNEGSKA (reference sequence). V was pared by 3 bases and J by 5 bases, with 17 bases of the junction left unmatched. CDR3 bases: TGCAGTGCTAGGTCCAATACCGGGACTAGCGGGGGGGCCGCCGAAGATACGCAGTATTTT. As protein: CSARSNTGTSGGAAEDTQYF.

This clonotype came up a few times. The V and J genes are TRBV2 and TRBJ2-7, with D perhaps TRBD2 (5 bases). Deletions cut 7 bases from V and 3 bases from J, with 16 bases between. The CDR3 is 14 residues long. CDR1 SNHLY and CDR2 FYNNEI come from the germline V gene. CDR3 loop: CASTLSGRYYEQYF. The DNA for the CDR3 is TGTGCCAGCACTTTAAGCGGAAGATACTACGAGCAGTACTTC.

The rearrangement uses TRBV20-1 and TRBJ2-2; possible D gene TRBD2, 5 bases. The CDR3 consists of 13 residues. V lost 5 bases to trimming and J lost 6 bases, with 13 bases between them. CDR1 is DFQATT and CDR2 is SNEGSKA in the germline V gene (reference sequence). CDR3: CSAPRGLPGELFF. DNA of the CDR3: TGCAGTGCTCCACGAGGGCTCCCCGGGGAGCTGTTTTTT.

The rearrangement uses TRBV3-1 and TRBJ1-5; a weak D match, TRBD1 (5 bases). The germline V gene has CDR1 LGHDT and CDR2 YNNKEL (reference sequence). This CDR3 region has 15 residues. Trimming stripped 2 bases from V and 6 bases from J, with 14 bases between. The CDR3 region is CASSQQFTGRQPQHF. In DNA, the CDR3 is TGTGCCAGCAGCCAACAATTCACAGGTCGTCAGCCCCAGCATTTT. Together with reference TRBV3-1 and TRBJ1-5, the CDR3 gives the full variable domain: DTAVSQTPKYLVTQMGNDKSIKCEQNLGHDTMYWYKQDSKKFLKIMFSYNNKELIINETVPNRFSPKSPDKAHLNLHINSLELGDSAVYFCASSQQFTGRQPQHFGDGTRLSIL.

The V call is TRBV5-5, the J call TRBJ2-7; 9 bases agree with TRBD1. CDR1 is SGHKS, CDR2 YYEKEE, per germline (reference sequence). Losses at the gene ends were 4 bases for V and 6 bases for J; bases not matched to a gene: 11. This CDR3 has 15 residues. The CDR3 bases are TGTGCCAGCAGCCCAACCCCGAAGACAGGGGGCGAGCAGTACTTC. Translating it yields CASSPTPKTGGEQYF.

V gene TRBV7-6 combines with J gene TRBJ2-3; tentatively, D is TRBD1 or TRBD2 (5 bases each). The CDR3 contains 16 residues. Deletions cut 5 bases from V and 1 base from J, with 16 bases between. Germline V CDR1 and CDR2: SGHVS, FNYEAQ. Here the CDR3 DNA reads TGTGCCAGCAGCGGGCTGGACGGGGCCGGCACAGATACGCAGTATTTT. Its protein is CASSGLDGAGTDTQYF.

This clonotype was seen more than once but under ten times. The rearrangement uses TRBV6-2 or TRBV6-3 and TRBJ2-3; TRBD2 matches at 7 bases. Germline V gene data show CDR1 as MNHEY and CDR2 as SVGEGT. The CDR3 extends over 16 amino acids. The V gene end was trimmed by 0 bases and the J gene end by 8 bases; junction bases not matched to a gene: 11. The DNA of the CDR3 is TGTGCCAGCAGTTACTCGCTCAGCGGGGCCCTTGGTACGCAGTATTTT. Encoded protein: CASSYSLSGALGTQYF.

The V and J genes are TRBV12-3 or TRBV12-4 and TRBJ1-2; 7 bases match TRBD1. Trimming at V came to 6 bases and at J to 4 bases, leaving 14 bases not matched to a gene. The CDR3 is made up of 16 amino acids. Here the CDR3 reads CASSSYQTGPIYGYTF. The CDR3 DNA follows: TGTGCCAGCAGCAGCTATCAGACAGGGCCTATCTATGGCTACACCTTC.

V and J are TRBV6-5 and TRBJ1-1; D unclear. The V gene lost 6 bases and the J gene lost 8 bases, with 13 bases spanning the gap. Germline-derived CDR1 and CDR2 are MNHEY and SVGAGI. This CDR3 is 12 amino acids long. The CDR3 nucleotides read TGTGCCAGCAGCTCCCGGGCGGGAGAAGCTTTCTTT. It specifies CASSSRAGEAFF.

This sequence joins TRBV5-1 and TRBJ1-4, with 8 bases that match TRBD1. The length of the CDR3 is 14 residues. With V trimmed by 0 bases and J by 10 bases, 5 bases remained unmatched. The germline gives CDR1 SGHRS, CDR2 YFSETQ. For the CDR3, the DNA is TGCGCCAGCAGCTTGGGACAGGGGAAGCGAAAACTGTTTTTT. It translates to CASSLGQGKRKLFF.

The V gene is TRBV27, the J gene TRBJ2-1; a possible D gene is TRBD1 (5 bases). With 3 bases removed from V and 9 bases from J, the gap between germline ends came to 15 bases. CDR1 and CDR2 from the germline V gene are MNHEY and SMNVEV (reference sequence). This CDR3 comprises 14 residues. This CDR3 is CASSFRVNLPEQFF. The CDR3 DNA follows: TGTGCCAGCAGTTTCAGGGTCAACCTGCCTGAGCAGTTCTTC.

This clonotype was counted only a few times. The CDR3 spells CASSHPRLPPTDSGANVLTF. In DNA form, the CDR3 reads TGTGCCAGCAGCCACCCTCGATTACCACCAACCGACTCTGGGGCCAACGTCCTGACTTTC. The chain uses TRBV4-2 and TRBJ2-6; D gene ambiguous. This CDR3 region has 20 residues. Deletions cut 3 bases from V and 0 bases from J, with 21 bases between. Germline V gene data show CDR1 as LGHNA and CDR2 as YNFKEQ.

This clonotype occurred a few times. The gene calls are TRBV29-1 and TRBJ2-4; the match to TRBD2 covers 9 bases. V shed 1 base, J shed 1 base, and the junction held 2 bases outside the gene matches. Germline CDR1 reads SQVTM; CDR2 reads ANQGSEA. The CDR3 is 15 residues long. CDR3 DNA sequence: TGCAGCGTTGAAGTAGCGGGAGATGCCAAAAACATTCAGTACTTC. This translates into CSVEVAGDAKNIQYF.